Listed here are 27 T cell receptor beta chains from one sample, sequenced in a study of CD8 T cells in Susac syndrome (dated by TCRdb to between 2018 and 2021). To prepare the library, the immunoSEQ multiplex PCR assay was applied. RNA was extracted with the RNeasy kit and roughly 0.45 to 1 ug was reverse transcribed using random hexamers. Using fastp at Q25 and MiXCR, TCRdb reprocessed the public reads and kept productive beta chains. Entries are consolidated by CDR3 protein sequence, retaining the most common genes and DNA. Across this sample there are 95,000 to 150,000 distinct CDR3 sequences, with just under 95% seen only once. About 0.3% of the sample is in the top ten clones. Sequencing was performed on CD8+ T cells from PBMCs. All receptors come from a human donor with Susac syndrome.

The chain is built from TRBV9 and TRBJ2-7; no clear D gene. The CDR3 is 14 amino acids. The germline CDR1 and CDR2 sequences are SGDLS and YYNGEE. The ends were cut back, 0 bases at V and 3 bases at J, with 10 bases in the middle. Here the CDR3 reads CASSVEPTSYEQYF. In DNA, the CDR3 is TGTGCCAGCAGCGTAGAACCCACGAGCTACGAGCAGTACTTC.

The rearrangement links TRBV4-2 to TRBJ1-1; D remains ambiguous. Germline V lookup: CDR1 LGHNA, CDR2 YNFKEQ. V lost 1 base and J lost 0, with 6 bases in between. This CDR3 is 14 amino acids long. CDR3 coding DNA: TGTGCCAGCAGCCAAGGAGGGATGAACACTGAAGCTTTCTTT. Translated, it gives CASSQGGMNTEAFF.

A word on this clonotype: An end of the junction differs from the germline gene, which may be a read error. V usage is TRBV15 and J usage is TRBJ1-2; tentatively, D is TRBD1 (6 bases). The CDR3 runs to 11 residues. Germline-derived CDR1 and CDR2 are LNHNV and YYDKDF (reference sequence). CDR3 DNA: TGTGCCACCAGCAGTCGGGGGGACATCGCCTTC. Translating gives CATSSRGDIAF.

The chain couples TRBV29-1 to TRBJ1-4, with D unresolved. Germline lookup yields CDR1 SQVTM and CDR2 ANQGSEA. V lost 0 bases and J 0 bases, leaving 11 bases between the germline ends. CDR3 size: 16 residues. The CDR3 DNA reads TGCAGCGTTGAAGATCCTTGGACGGCAACTAATGAAAAACTGTTTTTT. Translation: CSVEDPWTATNEKLFF.

This clonotype occurred once. The rearrangement uses TRBV12-3 or TRBV12-4 and TRBJ2-1; D not resolved. Trimming took 8 bases from V and 5 from J, leaving 10 bases between them. There are 12 residues in the CDR3. CDR3 sequence: CASRSWDNEQFF. The CDR3, as DNA: TGTGCCAGCCGCAGTTGGGACAATGAGCAGTTCTTC.

This chain links TRBV6-2 or TRBV6-3 with TRBJ2-7; 8 positions agree with TRBD1. V was clipped by 6 bases and J by 3 bases; unmatched bases: 4. The length of the CDR3 is 13 residues. The germline V gene has CDR1 MNHEY and CDR2 SVGEGT. CDR3 residues: CASRKTGVYEQYF. DNA for the CDR3: TGTGCCAGCAGGAAGACAGGGGTCTACGAGCAGTACTTC.

The chain employs TRBV9 and TRBJ1-1; a possible D gene is TRBD1 (6 bases). This CDR3 region has 15 residues. Germline V lookup: CDR1 SGDLS, CDR2 YYNGEE. Trimming removed 6 bases at V and 1 base at J, with 16 bases between. The CDR3 nucleotides read TGTGCCAGCAATCCAACCGGGACACAGAACACTGAAGCTTTCTTT. This encodes CASNPTGTQNTEAFF.

This clonotype occurred once. In nucleotides, the CDR3 is TGCGCCAGCAGCCAAGAGGGTCGGGTGAGGTTGACTGAAGCTTTCTTT. It yields the protein CASSQEGRVRLTEAFF. This rearrangement joins TRBV4-1 to TRBJ1-1; D not resolved. Germline V gives CDR1 MGHRA, CDR2 YSYEKL. The CDR3 is 16 residues long. The ends were cut back, 0 bases at V and 5 bases at J, with 16 bases in the middle.

In this sample, this clonotype turned up a few times. The chain uses TRBV5-4 and TRBJ2-3; 11 nucleotides match TRBD2. The CDR3 is 16 residues long. The junction had 10 bases not matched to a gene; V was cut back by 4 bases and J by 6 bases. The V gene's germline CDR1 is SGHNT and CDR2 YYREEE (reference sequence). In DNA form, the CDR3 reads TGTGCCAGCAGCCCGACTAGCGGGGACCCCTCCGATACGCAGTATTTT. Translating it yields CASSPTSGDPSDTQYF.

J is TRBJ2-3 and V is TRBV4-3; D is undetermined. From germline, CDR1 is LGHNA and CDR2 YSLEER. The length of the CDR3 is 15 residues. Trimming took off 0 bases at V and 6 bases at J, with 13 bases between the two ends. CDR3 DNA: TGCGCCAGCAGCCAAGATGGTACTGATTCGGATACGCAGTATTTT. Translated: CASSQDGTDSDTQYF.

The genes are TRBV2 and TRBJ2-6, with 9 nucleotides matching TRBD1. J was trimmed by 2 bases and V by 5 bases; bases with no gene match: 4. From germline, CDR1 is SNHLY and CDR2 FYNNEI. This CDR3 is 16 amino acids long. CDR3 amino acids: CASSPNRGPGANVLTF. The DNA of the CDR3 is TGTGCCAGCAGTCCTAACAGGGGGCCTGGGGCCAACGTCCTGACTTTC.

The CDR3: CASSLVRREETQYF. The DNA of the CDR3 is TGTGCCAGCAGCTTAGTGAGGCGCGAAGAGACCCAGTACTTC. This sequence joins TRBV7-9 and TRBJ2-5; the D is unclear. CDR3 size: 14 residues. Per germline, CDR1 SEHNR and CDR2 FQNEAQ (reference sequence). Deletions cut 1 base from V and 3 bases from J, with 9 bases between. Combining the CDR3 with reference TRBV7-9 and TRBJ2-5 gives the whole variable domain DTGVSQNPRHKITKRGQNVTFRCDPISEHNRLYWYRQTLGQGPEFLTYFQNEAQLEKSRLLSDRFSAERPKGSFSTLEIQRTEQGDSAMYLCASSLVRREETQYFGPGTRLLVL.

This clonotype was detected once. The chain recombines TRBV11-2 with TRBJ2-7, with unresolved D. CDR1 and CDR2 (germline): SGHAT, FQNNGV. The CDR3 is made up of 11 amino acids. V was shortened by 1 base and J by 6 bases, with 4 bases between the two germline ends. DNA of the CDR3: TGTGCCAGCAGCTTAGTTTTCGAGCAGTACTTC. Translated, it gives CASSLVFEQYF.

This clonotype was detected once. The chain combines TRBV9 with TRBJ2-1, with no clear D. Trimming shortened V by 4 bases and J by 6 bases, and 8 bases separated the two germline ends. Per the germline V gene, CDR1 is SGDLS and CDR2 is YYNGEE. The CDR3 has 12 residues. The CDR3: CASSSRPNEQFF. CDR3 nucleotides: TGTGCCAGCAGCTCTCGGCCCAATGAGCAGTTCTTC. Full variable domain (remainder filled in from reference TRBV9 and TRBJ2-1): DSGVTQTPKHLITATGQRVTLRCSPRSGDLSVYWYQQSLDQGLQFLIQYYNGEERAKGNILERFSAQQFPDLHSELNLSSLELGDSALYFCASSSRPNEQFFGPGTRLTVL.

This clonotype was counted once. This rearrangement joins TRBV6-5 to TRBJ1-3, with D unclear. Germline V gene data show CDR1 as MNHEY and CDR2 as SVGAGI. V lost 2 bases and J lost 2, with 4 bases in between. The CDR3 spans 13 residues. CDR3 DNA sequence: TGTGCCAGCAGTTACGATACTGGAAACACCATATATTTT. Amino acids: CASSYDTGNTIYF.

The chain recombines TRBV3-1 with TRBJ2-5, with 10 bases fitting TRBD2. The V and J ends lost 1 base and 1 base, in that order; junction bases with no gene match: 6. Germline V gene data show CDR1 as LGHDT and CDR2 as YNNKEL (reference sequence). The CDR3 is 17 residues long. The CDR3 region is CASSQVRTSGPQETQYF. The DNA of the CDR3 is TGTGCCAGCAGCCAAGTTCGGACTAGCGGACCCCAAGAGACCCAGTACTTC.

The V gene is TRBV5-6, the J gene TRBJ1-2, with D perhaps TRBD1 (5 bases). Germline V gene lookup returns CDR1 SGHDT and CDR2 YYEEEE. The CDR3 has 16 amino acids. The V and J ends lost 1 base and 7 bases respectively, with 20 bases between them. The CDR3 DNA reads TGTGCCAGCAGCTTGCATTCCCCGGGACTCAGGACTGGCTACACCTTC. Translated: CASSLHSPGLRTGYTF.

The chain couples TRBV19 to TRBJ1-2; D is undetermined. The CDR3 runs 14 residues. CDR1 is LNHDA and CDR2 is SQIVND in the germline V gene (reference sequence). Trimming pared 5 bases from V and 2 bases from J, leaving 12 bases between. The CDR3 sequence is CASSEGWNNYGYTF. DNA for the CDR3: TGTGCCAGTAGTGAGGGATGGAACAACTATGGCTACACCTTC.

The chain uses TRBV19 and TRBJ2-7; possibly TRBD1 for D (6 bases). V gave up 5 bases and J gave up 3 bases, with 11 bases separating them. CDR3 length: 13 residues. Germline loops: CDR1 LNHDA, CDR2 SQIVND (reference sequence). CDR3 sequence reads: CASSPGTLYEQYF. CDR3 coding DNA: TGTGCCAGTAGTCCCGGGACACTCTACGAGCAGTACTTC.

This clonotype was observed once. The chain has TRBV7-2 and TRBJ2-3; 13 bases fit TRBD2. Trimming cost V 2 bases and J 1 base; bases outside gene matches: 9. The CDR3 covers 19 residues. Germline values: CDR1 SGHTA, CDR2 FQGNSA. This CDR3 is CASSLSIWTSGGGTDTQYF. The CDR3 coding sequence is TGTGCCAGCAGCTTATCAATCTGGACTAGCGGGGGTGGCACAGATACGCAGTATTTT.

V usage is TRBV5-1 and J usage is TRBJ1-1, with D possibly being TRBD1 (5 bases). The CDR3 spans 14 residues. Trimming stripped 3 bases from V and 2 bases from J, with 11 bases between. Germline CDR1 SGHRS, CDR2 YFSETQ. In nucleotides, the CDR3 is TGCGCCAGCAGCTACACCGGGACCAACACTGAAGCTTTCTTT. This encodes CASSYTGTNTEAFF.

The genes are TRBV13 and TRBJ2-3; D is perhaps TRBD1 (5 bases). Germline CDR1 and CDR2: PRHDT and FYEKMQ (reference sequence). The V end lost 5 bases, the J end lost 1 base, and 10 bases lay between the germline ends. This CDR3 comprises 14 residues. CDR3 nucleotides: TGTGCCAGCAGCCTAGACAGCGGCACAGATACGCAGTATTTT. This encodes CASSLDSGTDTQYF.

The V gene is TRBV12-2, the J gene TRBJ2-7; the D segment call TRBD2 is taken from the table without a DNA check. TRBV12-2 represents a pseudogene. This CDR3 comprises 15 residues. The CDR3 bases are TGTGCAAGTCGCTTAAAGGGACTAAGGGGTTACGAGCAGTACTTC. This encodes CASRLKGLRGYEQYF.

J is TRBJ1-1 and V is TRBV4-2; a possible D gene is TRBD1 (6 bases). The CDR3 length is 16 residues. The germline V gene encodes CDR1 LGHNA and CDR2 YNFKEQ. V lost 0 bases, J lost 4 bases, and 15 bases lay in between. For the CDR3, the DNA is TGTGCCAGCAGCCAAGATCGGTCGGGGGCAGGCACTGAAGCTTTCTTT. It specifies CASSQDRSGAGTEAFF.

The V call is TRBV5-5, the J call TRBJ2-5; 8 bases fit TRBD2. The CDR3 is 17 residues long. Germline V gives CDR1 SGHKS, CDR2 YYEKEE (reference sequence). After removal of 0 bases from V and 1 base from J, the junction contained 8 bases not matched to a gene. In DNA, the CDR3 is TGTGCCAGCAGCTTGGCCCCAGCGGGGGCCTTCCAAGAGACCCAGTACTTC. Translation: CASSLAPAGAFQETQYF.

The V gene is TRBV20-1, the J gene TRBJ2-1; 7 bases are a match to TRBD2. V shed 3 bases, J shed 0 bases, and the junction held 8 bases outside the gene matches. CDR3 length: 16 amino acids. Germline CDR1 is DFQATT and CDR2 is SNEGSKA (reference sequence). CDR3 sequence (DNA): TGCAGTGCTAGTAATCGGGGGGAGAGCTCCTACAATGAGCAGTTCTTC. This codes for CSASNRGESSYNEQFF.

The V and J genes are TRBV16 and TRBJ2-7; unclear D gene. Germline V gives CDR1 KGHSY, CDR2 FQNENV. CDR3 length equals 12 residues. With 4 bases removed from V and 5 bases from J, the gap between germline ends came to 9 bases. The DNA of the CDR3 is TGTGCCAGCAGCCGAGAATCCCACGAGCAGTACTTC. This sequence encodes CASSRESHEQYF.